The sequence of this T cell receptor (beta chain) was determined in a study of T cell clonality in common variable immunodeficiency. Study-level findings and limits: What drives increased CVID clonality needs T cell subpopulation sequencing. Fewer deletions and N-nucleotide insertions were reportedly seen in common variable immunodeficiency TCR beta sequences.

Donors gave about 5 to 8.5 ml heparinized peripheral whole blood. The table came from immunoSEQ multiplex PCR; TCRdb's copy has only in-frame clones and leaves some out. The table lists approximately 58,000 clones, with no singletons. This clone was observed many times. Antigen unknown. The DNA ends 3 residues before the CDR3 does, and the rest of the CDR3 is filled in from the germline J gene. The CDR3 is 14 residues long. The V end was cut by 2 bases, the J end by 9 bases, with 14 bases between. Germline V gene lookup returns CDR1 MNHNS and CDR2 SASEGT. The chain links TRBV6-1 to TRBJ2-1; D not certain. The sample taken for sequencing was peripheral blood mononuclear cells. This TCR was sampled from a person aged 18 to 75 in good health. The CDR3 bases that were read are TGTGCCAGCAGTGAACTCTACCCAGGTTCTGAG. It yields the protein CASSELYPGSE. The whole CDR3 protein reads CASSELYPGSEQFF.